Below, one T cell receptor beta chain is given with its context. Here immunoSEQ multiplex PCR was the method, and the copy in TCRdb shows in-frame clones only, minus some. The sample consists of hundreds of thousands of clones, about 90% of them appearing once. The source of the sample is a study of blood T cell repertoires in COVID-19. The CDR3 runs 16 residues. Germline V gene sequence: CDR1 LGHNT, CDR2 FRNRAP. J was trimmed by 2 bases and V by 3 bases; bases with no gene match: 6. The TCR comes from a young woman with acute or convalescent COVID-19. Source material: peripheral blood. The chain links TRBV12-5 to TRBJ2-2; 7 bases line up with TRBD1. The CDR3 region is CASGFGTEINTGELFF. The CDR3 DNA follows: TGTGCTAGTGGTTTTGGGACAGAAATTAACACCGGGGAGCTGTTTTTT. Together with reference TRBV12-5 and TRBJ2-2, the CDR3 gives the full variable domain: DARVTQTPRHKVTEMGQEVTMRCQPILGHNTVFWYRQTMMQGLELLAYFRNRAPLDDSGMPKDRFSAEMPDATLATLKIQPSEPRDSAVYFCASGFGTEINTGELFFGEGSRLTVL.